These 3 T cell receptor beta chains came from one sample sequenced in a study of cytomegalovirus exposure and HLA in healthy donors. This PCR relied on a set of 60 Vbeta primers and 13 Jbeta primers. Sequencing used immunoSEQ multiplex PCR; TCRdb keeps in-frame clones, though not all of them. Counted here are about 130,000 clones, approximately 72% occurring once; the ten biggest clones make up about 3%. The sequencing sample was made of PBMCs. The receptors were sampled from a human donor in good health.

The rearrangement uses TRBV11-2 and TRBJ2-3; D unclear. The V end was cut by 3 bases, the J end by 2 bases, with 6 bases between. The CDR3 runs 13 residues. The V gene's germline CDR1 is SGHAT and CDR2 FQNNGV. The CDR3 DNA reads as TGTGCCAGCAGCTTCCGGTTCACAGATACGCAGTATTTT. This sequence encodes CASSFRFTDTQYF. The complete variable domain, with remaining parts taken from reference TRBV11-2 and TRBJ2-3, reads EAGVAQSPRYKIIEKRQSVAFWCNPISGHATLYWYQQILGQGPKLLIQFQNNGVVDDSQLPKDRFSAERLKGVDSTLKIQPAKLEDSAVYLCASSFRFTDTQYFGPGTRLTVL.

This chain joins TRBV19 and TRBJ2-7, with D perhaps TRBD2 (5 bases). From germline, CDR1 is LNHDA and CDR2 SQIVND (reference sequence). The CDR3 extends over 14 amino acids. Between the trimmed V and J ends, which lost 4 bases and 2 bases, there was a span of 12 bases. The CDR3 region is CASSTNSGPYEQYF. The CDR3 bases are TGTGCCAGTAGTACCAACAGCGGACCCTACGAGCAGTACTTC.

This rearrangement joins TRBV30 to TRBJ2-1, with D uncertain. V dropped 0 bases and J dropped 8 bases, with 11 bases sitting between them. The V gene's germline CDR1 is GTSNPN and CDR2 SVGIG (reference sequence). The CDR3 runs to 13 residues. The CDR3 loop is CAWSVRVFDEQFF. The CDR3 DNA reads as TGTGCCTGGAGTGTACGGGTTTTCGATGAGCAGTTCTTC.